Detailed here is one T cell receptor beta chain. Its specificity is not known. The source of the sample is a study of cytomegalovirus exposure and HLA in healthy donors. Use of 60 Vbeta and 13 Jbeta primers characterized the PCR. Assay: immunoSEQ multiplex PCR; the TCRdb copy retains only in-frame clones and omits some. Counted here are approximately 110,000 clones, roughly 70% occurring once; the ten biggest clones make up roughly a tenth. Regarding the study as a whole: As was reported, the classifier diagnosed cytomegalovirus status with high specificity and sensitivity. Prior analysis indicated that the majority of TCR beta V segments exhibited productivity approximately 87% or approximately 30% of the time.

This clonotype was obtained from a man aged 40-50 years in good health and CMV-seropositive. The sequencing sample was made of PBMCs.

CDR3 residues: CASSLGGRFSSAAKNIQYF. CDR3 DNA: TGTGCCAGCAGCTTAGGTGGGAGGTTTTCTTCGGCAGCCAAAAACATTCAGTACTTC. V usage is TRBV11-2 and J usage is TRBJ2-4, with D tentatively TRBD2 (6 bases). The germline gives CDR1 SGHAT, CDR2 FQNNGV. V shed 1 base and J shed 0 bases, with 19 bases lying between them. The CDR3 is 19 amino acids. Complete variable domain (other parts from reference TRBV11-2 and TRBJ2-4): EAGVAQSPRYKIIEKRQSVAFWCNPISGHATLYWYQQILGQGPKLLIQFQNNGVVDDSQLPKDRFSAERLKGVDSTLKIQPAKLEDSAVYLCASSLGGRFSSAAKNIQYFGAGTRLSVL.